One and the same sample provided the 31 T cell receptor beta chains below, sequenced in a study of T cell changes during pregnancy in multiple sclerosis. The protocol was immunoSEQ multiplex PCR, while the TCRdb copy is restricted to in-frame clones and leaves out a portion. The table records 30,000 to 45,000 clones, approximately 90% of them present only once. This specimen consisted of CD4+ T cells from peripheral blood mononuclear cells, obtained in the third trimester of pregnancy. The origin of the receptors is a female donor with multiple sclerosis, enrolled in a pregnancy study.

The CDR3 is CASSQDRSQGEFF. The DNA for the CDR3 is TGTGCCAGCAGCCAAGATCGGAGCCAGGGTGAGTTCTTC. The rearrangement links TRBV14 to TRBJ2-1; D perhaps matches TRBD1 (5 bases). CDR3 length: 13 amino acids. V was trimmed by 0 bases and J by 14 bases, leaving 14 bases between them. The germline V gene encodes CDR1 SGHDN and CDR2 FVKESK.

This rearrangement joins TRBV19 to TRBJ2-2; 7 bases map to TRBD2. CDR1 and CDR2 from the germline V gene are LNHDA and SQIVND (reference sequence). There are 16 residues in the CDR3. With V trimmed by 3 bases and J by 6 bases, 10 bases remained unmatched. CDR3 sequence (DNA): TGTGCCAGTAGTATGAGAGGGACTAACCTCGCCGGGGAGCTGTTTTTT. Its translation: CASSMRGTNLAGELFF. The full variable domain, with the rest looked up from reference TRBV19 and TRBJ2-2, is DGGITQSPKYLFRKEGQNVTLSCEQNLNHDAMYWYRQDPGQGLRLIYYSQIVNDFQKGDIAEGYSVSREKKESFPLTVTSAQKNPTAFYLCASSMRGTNLAGELFFGEGSRLTVL.

In DNA form, the CDR3 reads TGTGCCAGCAGAACGACAGGGGGGGACACTGAAGCTTTCTTT. Residues: CASRTTGGDTEAFF. The chain joins TRBV27 to TRBJ1-1; TRBD1 matches 9 bases. After removal of 6 bases from V and 3 bases from J, the junction contained 5 bases not matched to a gene. This CDR3 spans 14 amino acids. Germline CDR1 MNHEY, CDR2 SMNVEV (reference sequence).

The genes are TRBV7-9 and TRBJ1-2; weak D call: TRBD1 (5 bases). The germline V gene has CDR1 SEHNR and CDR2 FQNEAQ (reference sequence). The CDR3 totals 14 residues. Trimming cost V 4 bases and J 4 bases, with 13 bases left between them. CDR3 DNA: TGTGCCAGCAGCTCGACAGACGTTCTCTATGGCTACACCTTC. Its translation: CASSSTDVLYGYTF.

CDR3 amino acids: CASNLRGAGGSDTQYF. The CDR3 DNA sequence: TGCGCCAGCAATCTCCGGGGAGCGGGAGGATCAGATACGCAGTATTTT. The V gene is TRBV5-1, the J gene TRBJ2-3; TRBD2 matches at 9 bases. Germline CDR1 SGHRS, CDR2 YFSETQ. J was trimmed by 4 bases and V by 6 bases; bases with no gene match: 12. The CDR3 totals 16 residues.

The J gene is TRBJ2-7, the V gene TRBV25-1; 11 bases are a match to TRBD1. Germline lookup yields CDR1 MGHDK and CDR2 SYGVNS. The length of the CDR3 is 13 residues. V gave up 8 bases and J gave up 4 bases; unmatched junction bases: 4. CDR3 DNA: TGTGCCAGCGGGGACAGGGGGAGTTACGAGCAGTACTTC. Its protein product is CASGDRGSYEQYF.

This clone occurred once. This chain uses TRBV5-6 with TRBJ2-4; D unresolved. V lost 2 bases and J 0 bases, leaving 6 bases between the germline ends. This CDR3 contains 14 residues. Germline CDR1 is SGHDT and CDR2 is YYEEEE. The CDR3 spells CASSFGLAKNIQYF. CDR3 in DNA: TGTGCCAGCAGCTTTGGGCTAGCCAAAAACATTCAGTACTTC.

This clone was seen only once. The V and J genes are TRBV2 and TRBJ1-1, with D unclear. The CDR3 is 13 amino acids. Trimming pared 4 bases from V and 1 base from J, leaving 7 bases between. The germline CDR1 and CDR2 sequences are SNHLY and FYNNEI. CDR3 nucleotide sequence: TGTGCCAGCAGTGTGAACAGGAACACTGAAGCTTTCTTT. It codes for CASSVNRNTEAFF.

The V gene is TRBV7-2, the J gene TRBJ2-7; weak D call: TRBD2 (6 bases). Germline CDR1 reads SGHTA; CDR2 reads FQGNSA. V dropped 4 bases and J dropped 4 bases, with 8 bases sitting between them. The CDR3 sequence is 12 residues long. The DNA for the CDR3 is TGTGCCAGCAGCTCGGGACTTTACGAGCAGTACTTC. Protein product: CASSSGLYEQYF.

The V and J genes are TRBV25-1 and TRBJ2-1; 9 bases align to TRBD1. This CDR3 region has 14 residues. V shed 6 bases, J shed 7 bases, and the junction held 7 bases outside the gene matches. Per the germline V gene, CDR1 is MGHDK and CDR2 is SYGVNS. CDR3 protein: CASSRTGTGNEQFF. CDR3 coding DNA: TGTGCCAGCAGCCGAACCGGGACAGGGAATGAGCAGTTCTTC.

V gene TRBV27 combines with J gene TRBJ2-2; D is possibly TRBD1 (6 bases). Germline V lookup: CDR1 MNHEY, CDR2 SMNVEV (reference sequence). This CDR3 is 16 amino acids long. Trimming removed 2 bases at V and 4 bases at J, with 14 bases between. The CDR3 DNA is TGTGCCAGCAGTTTAGACAGGTTATTGAGCACCGGGGAGCTGTTTTTT. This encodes CASSLDRLLSTGELFF.

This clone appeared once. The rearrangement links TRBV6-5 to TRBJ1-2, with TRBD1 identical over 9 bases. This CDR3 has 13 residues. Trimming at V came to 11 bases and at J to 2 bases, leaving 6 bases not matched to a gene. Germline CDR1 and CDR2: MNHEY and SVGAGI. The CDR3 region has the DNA TGTGCCTCCGGCACAGGGGGCAACTATGGCTACACCTTC. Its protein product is CASGTGGNYGYTF.

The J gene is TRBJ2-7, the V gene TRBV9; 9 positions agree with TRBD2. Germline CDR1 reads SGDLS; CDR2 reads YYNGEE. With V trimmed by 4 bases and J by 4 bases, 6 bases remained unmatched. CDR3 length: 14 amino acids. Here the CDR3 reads CASSLSGRQYEQYF. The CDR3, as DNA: TGTGCCAGCAGCCTTAGCGGGAGACAATACGAGCAGTACTTC.

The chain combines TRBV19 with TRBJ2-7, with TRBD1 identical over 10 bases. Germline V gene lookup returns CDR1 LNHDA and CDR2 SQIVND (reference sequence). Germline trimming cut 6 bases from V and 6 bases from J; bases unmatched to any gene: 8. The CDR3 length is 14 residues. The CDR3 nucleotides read TGTGCCAGTAGAGGTCCGGGACAGGGGTCCGAGCAGTACTTC. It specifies CASRGPGQGSEQYF.

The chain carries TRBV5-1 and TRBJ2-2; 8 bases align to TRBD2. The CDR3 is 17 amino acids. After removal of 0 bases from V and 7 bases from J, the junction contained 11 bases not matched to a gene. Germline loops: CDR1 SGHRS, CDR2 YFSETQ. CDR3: CASSLDLVAGTVGELFF. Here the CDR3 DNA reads TGCGCCAGCAGCTTGGATCTGGTAGCGGGAACTGTCGGGGAGCTGTTTTTT.

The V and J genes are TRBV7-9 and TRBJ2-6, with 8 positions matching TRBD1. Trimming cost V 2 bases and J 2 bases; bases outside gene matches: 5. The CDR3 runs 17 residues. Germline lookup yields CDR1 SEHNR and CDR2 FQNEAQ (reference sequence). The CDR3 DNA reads TGTGCCAGCAGCTTATACCAGGGGGCTGCTGGGGCCAACGTCCTGACTTTC. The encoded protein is CASSLYQGAAGANVLTF.

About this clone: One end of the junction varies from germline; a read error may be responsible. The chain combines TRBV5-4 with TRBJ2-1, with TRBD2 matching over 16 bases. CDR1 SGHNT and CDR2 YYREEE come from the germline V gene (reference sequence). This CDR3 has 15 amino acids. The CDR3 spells CASRLGLAGGNEQFF. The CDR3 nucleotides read TGTGCCAGCAGATTGGGACTAGCGGGGGGGAATGAGCAGTTCTTC.

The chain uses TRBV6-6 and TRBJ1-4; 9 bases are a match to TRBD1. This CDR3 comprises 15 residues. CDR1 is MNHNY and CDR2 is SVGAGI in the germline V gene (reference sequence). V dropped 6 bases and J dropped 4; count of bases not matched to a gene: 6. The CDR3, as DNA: TGTGCCAGCAGAGCCGGACAGGGGTTTAATGAAAAACTGTTTTTT. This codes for CASRAGQGFNEKLFF.

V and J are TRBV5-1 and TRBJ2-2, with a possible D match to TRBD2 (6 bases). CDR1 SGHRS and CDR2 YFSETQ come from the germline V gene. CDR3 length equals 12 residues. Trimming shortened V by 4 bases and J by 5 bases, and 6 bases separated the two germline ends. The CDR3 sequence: CASSGGTGELFF. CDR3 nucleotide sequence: TGCGCCAGCAGCGGGGGGACCGGGGAGCTGTTTTTT.

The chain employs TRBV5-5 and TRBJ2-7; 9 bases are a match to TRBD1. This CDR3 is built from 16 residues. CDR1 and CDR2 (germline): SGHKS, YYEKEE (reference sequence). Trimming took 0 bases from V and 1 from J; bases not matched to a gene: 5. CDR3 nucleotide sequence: TGTGCCAGCAGCTTGGCAGGGGACAGGGTTTCCTACGAGCAGTACTTC. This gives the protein CASSLAGDRVSYEQYF.

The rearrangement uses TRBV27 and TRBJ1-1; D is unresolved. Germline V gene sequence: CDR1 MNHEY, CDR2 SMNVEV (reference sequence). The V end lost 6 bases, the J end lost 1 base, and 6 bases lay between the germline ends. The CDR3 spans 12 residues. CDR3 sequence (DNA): TGTGCCAGCAGATCAGGGAACACTGAAGCTTTCTTT. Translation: CASRSGNTEAFF.

The CDR3 DNA is TGTGCCAGCAGTGCCAGCGGGAGCTCCTACAATGAGCAGTTCTTC. It yields the protein CASSASGSSYNEQFF. The chain employs TRBV2 and TRBJ2-1, with 8 bases matching TRBD2. Germline trimming cut 4 bases from V and 0 bases from J; bases unmatched to any gene: 2. This CDR3 has 15 amino acids. The V gene's germline CDR1 is SNHLY and CDR2 FYNNEI.

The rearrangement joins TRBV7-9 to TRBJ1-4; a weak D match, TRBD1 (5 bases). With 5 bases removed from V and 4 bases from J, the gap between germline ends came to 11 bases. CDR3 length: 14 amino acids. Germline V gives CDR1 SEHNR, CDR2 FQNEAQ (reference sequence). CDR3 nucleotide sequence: TGTGCCAGCAGCCCCGGGACTCTTAATGAAAAACTGTTTTTT. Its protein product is CASSPGTLNEKLFF.

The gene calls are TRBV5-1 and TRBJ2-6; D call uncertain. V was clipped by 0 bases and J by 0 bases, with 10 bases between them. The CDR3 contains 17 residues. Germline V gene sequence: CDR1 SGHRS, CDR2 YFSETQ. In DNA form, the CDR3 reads TGCGCCAGCAGCTTGGGCAGGTTAAGCTCTGGGGCCAACGTCCTGACTTTC. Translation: CASSLGRLSSGANVLTF.

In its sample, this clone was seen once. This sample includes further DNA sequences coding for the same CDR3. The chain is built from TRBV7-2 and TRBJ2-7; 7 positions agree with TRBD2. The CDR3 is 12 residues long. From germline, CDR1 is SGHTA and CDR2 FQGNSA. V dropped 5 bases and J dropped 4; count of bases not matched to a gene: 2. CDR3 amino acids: CASSPGGYEQYF. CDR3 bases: TGTGCCAGCAGCCCCGGGGGGTACGAGCAGTACTTC.

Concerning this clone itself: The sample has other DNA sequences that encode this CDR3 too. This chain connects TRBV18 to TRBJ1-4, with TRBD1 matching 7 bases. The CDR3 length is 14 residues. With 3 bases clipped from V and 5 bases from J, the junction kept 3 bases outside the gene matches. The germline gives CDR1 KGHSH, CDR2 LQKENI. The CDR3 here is CASSPGTVNEKLFF. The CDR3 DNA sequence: TGTGCCAGCTCACCTGGGACAGTAAATGAAAAACTGTTTTTT.

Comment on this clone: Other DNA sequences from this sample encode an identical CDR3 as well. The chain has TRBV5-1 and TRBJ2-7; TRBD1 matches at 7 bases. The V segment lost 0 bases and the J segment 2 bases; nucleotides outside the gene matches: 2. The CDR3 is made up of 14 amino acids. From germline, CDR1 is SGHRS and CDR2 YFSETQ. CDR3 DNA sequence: TGCGCCAGCAGCTTGGGGACAGGACCCTACGAGCAGTACTTC. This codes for CASSLGTGPYEQYF.

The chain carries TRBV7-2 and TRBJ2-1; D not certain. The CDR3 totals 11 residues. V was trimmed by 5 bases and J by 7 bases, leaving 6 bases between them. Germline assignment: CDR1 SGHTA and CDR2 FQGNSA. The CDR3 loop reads CASSLRNEQFF. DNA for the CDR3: TGTGCCAGCAGCCTCAGAAATGAGCAGTTCTTC.

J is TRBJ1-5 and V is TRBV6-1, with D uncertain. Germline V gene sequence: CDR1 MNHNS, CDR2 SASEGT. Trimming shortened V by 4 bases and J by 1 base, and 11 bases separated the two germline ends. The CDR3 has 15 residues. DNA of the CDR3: TGTGCCAGCAGTGCCACGCCTGAGAGCAATCAGCCCCAGCATTTT. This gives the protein CASSATPESNQPQHF.

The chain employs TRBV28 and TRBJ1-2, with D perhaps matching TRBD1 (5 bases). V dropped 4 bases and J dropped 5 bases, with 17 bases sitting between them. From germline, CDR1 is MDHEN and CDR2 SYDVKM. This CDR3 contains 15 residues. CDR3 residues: CASSSLRQEGYGYTF. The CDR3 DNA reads TGTGCCAGCAGTTCTCTTAGGCAGGAGGGGTATGGCTACACCTTC.

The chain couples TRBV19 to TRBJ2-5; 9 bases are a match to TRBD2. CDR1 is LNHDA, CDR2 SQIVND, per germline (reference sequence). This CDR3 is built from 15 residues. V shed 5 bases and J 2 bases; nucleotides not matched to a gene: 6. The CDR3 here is CASSPAGGPQETQYF. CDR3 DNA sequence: TGTGCCAGTAGTCCAGCGGGAGGACCTCAAGAGACCCAGTACTTC.